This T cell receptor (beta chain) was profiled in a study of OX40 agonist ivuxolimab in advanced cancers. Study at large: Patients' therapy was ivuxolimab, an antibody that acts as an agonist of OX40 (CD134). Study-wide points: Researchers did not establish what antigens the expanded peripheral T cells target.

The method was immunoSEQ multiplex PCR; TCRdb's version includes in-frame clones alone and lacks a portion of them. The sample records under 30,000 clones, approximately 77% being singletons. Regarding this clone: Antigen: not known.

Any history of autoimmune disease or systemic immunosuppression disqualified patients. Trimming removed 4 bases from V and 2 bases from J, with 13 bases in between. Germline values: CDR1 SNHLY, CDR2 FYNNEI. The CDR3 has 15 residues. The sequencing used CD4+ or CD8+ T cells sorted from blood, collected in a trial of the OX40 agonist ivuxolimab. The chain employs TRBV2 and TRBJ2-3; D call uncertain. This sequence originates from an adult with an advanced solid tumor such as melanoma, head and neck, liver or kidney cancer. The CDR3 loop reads CASSGPSTYTDTQYF. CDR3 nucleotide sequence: TGTGCCAGCAGTGGGCCCTCCACCTACACAGATACGCAGTATTTT. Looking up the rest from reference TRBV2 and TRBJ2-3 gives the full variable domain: EPEVTQTPSHQVTQMGQEVILRCVPISNHLYFYWYRQILGQKVEFLVSFYNNEISEKSEIFDDQFSVERPDGSNFTLKIRSTKLEDSAMYFCASSGPSTYTDTQYFGPGTRLTVL.